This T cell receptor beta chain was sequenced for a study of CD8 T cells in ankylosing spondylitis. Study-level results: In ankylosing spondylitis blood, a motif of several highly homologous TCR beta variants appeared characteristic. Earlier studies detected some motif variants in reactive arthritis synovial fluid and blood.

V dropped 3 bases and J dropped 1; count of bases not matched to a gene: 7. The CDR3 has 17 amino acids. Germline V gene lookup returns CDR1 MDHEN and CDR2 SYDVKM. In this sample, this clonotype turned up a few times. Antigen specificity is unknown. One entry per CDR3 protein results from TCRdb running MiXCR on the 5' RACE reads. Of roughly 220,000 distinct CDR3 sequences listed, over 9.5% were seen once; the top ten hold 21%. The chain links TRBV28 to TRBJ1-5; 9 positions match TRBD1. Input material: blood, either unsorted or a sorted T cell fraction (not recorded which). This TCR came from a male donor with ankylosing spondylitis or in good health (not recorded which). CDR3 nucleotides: TGTGCCAGCAGTTTGGTTCACGGGACAGGGAGCAATCAGCCCCAGCATTTT. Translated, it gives CASSLVHGTGSNQPQHF. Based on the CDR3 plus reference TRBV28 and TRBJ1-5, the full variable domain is DVKVTQSSRYLVKRTGEKVFLECVQDMDHENMFWYRQDPGLGLRLIYFSYDVKMKEKGDIPEGYSVSREKKERFSLILESASTNQTSMYLCASSLVHGTGSNQPQHFGDGTRLSIL.